These 29 T cell receptor beta chains came from one sample sequenced in a study of T cell responses to AZD1222 COVID-19 vaccine. Only in-frame clones appear in the TCRdb table, and some are missing; sequencing was by immunoSEQ multiplex PCR. This table holds about 180,000 clones, about 86% found once. Material: peripheral blood, obtained on day 0 of AZD1222 vaccination. Source of these receptors: an adult in good health.

This rearrangement joins TRBV15 to TRBJ2-7; either TRBD1 or TRBD2 may supply D (5 bases each). Trimming took off 0 bases at V and 1 base at J, with 13 bases between the two ends. The germline gives CDR1 LNHNV, CDR2 YYDKDF (reference sequence). CDR3 length: 16 residues. The CDR3 DNA reads as TGTGCCACCAGCAGAGATCCGGGACGGGCGTCCTACGAGCAGTACTTC. It translates to CATSRDPGRASYEQYF. The variable domain in full, completed from reference TRBV15 and TRBJ2-7, reads DAMVIQNPRYQVTQFGKPVTLSCSQTLNHNVMYWYQQKSSQAPKLLFHYYDKDFNNEADTPDNFQSRRPNTSFCFLDIRSPGLGDTAMYLCATSRDPGRASYEQYFGPGTRLTVT.

The chain has TRBV28 and TRBJ1-2; TRBD1 agrees at 10 bases. The CDR3 is 16 residues long. Germline lookup yields CDR1 MDHEN and CDR2 SYDVKM. V shed 6 bases and J 5 bases; nucleotides not matched to a gene: 12. As DNA, the CDR3 is TGTGCCAGCAGCTCGACAGGGGGCCCTGGTGTGTATGGCTACACCTTC. This encodes CASSSTGGPGVYGYTF.

The chain combines TRBV2 with TRBJ1-3; the match to TRBD1 covers 8 bases. V dropped 6 bases and J dropped 0; count of bases not matched to a gene: 4. Germline V lookup: CDR1 SNHLY, CDR2 FYNNEI. The CDR3 covers 15 residues. DNA for the CDR3: TGTGCCAGCAGCCGGGACAGGAACTCTGGAAACACCATATATTTT. Translating it yields CASSRDRNSGNTIYF.

V and J are TRBV9 and TRBJ2-1; D possibly corresponds to TRBD2 (6 bases). The germline V gene has CDR1 SGDLS and CDR2 YYNGEE. CDR3 length: 16 residues. Trimming took off 0 bases at V and 6 bases at J, with 16 bases between the two ends. The CDR3 sequence: CASSVGGGSAGNEQFF. DNA of the CDR3: TGTGCCAGCAGCGTAGGTGGGGGGAGTGCAGGCAATGAGCAGTTCTTC.

This chain uses TRBV7-8 with TRBJ2-5, with TRBD1 matching over 12 bases. The CDR3 spans 14 residues. The V gene's germline CDR1 is SGHVS and CDR2 FQNEAQ. Germline trimming cut 4 bases from V and 11 bases from J; bases unmatched to any gene: 8. The CDR3 loop is CASSSRDRGQGQYF. CDR3 nucleotides: TGTGCCAGCAGCTCCCGGGACAGGGGGCAAGGGCAGTACTTC.

The DNA of the CDR3 is TGTGCCAGCAGCTTAGGGGACAGAATCACCGGGGAGCTGTTTTTT. This codes for CASSLGDRITGELFF. This chain joins TRBV7-3 and TRBJ2-2, with 7 bases matching TRBD1. Looked up from germline, CDR1 is SGHTA and CDR2 is FQGTGA. CDR3 length: 15 amino acids. The J segment lost 4 bases and the V segment lost 2 bases, leaving 4 bases of the junction unmatched.

The J gene is TRBJ2-3, the V gene TRBV7-9; TRBD2 might be the D (5 bases). The germline V gene has CDR1 SEHNR and CDR2 FQNEAQ (reference sequence). Trimming took off 8 bases at V and 0 bases at J, with 15 bases between the two ends. The CDR3 spans 15 residues. CDR3 region: CASRGGGRSTDTQYF. The CDR3 nucleotides are TGTGCCAGCCGCGGCGGAGGACGTAGCACAGATACGCAGTATTTT.

The chain recombines TRBV19 with TRBJ1-1, with D tentatively TRBD1 (6 bases). The CDR3 has 16 amino acids. The V end was cut by 7 bases, the J end by 1 base, with 19 bases between. Germline V gene lookup returns CDR1 LNHDA and CDR2 SQIVND (reference sequence). The CDR3 region is CASNTMGGTSNTEAFF. The CDR3 DNA sequence: TGTGCCAGTAATACCATGGGTGGGACATCGAACACTGAAGCTTTCTTT.

The chain uses TRBV7-6 and TRBJ2-6, with D perhaps TRBD1 (5 bases). Trimming took 1 base from V and 4 from J, leaving 5 bases between them. The length of the CDR3 is 14 residues. Germline lookup yields CDR1 SGHVS and CDR2 FNYEAQ. CDR3 residues: CASSLEGGANVLTF. DNA of the CDR3: TGTGCCAGCAGCTTAGAGGGGGGGGCCAACGTCCTGACTTTC.

The CDR3 sequence is CARSGDYNEQFF. CDR3 bases: TGTGCCCGGTCCGGGGATTACAATGAGCAGTTCTTC. The genes are TRBV30 and TRBJ2-1; a weak D match, TRBD2 (5 bases). Trimming took 8 bases from V and 4 from J, leaving 12 bases between them. Germline V gene data show CDR1 as GTSNPN and CDR2 as SVGIG (reference sequence). The CDR3 is made up of 12 amino acids.

This clone was found once. CDR3 DNA: TGTGCCAGTAGTATCGGCCAGGGCTCTGGAAACACCATATATTTT. Its protein product is CASSIGQGSGNTIYF. V is TRBV19 and J is TRBJ1-3, with TRBD1 as a possible D gene (5 bases). This CDR3 contains 15 residues. The V and J ends lost 3 bases and 0 bases respectively, with 9 bases between them. Germline V gene lookup returns CDR1 LNHDA and CDR2 SQIVND (reference sequence).

The gene calls are TRBV7-3 and TRBJ2-2; D is uncertain. With 5 bases removed from V and 6 bases from J, the gap between germline ends came to 7 bases. CDR3 length: 12 amino acids. CDR1 and CDR2 from the germline V gene are SGHTA and FQGTGA. CDR3 nucleotides: TGTGCCAGCAGCGGTCGGGCCGGGGAGCTGTTTTTT. Its translation: CASSGRAGELFF. The full variable domain, in which reference TRBV7-3 and TRBJ2-2 provide the parts outside the CDR3, is GAGVSQTPSNKVTEKGKYVELRCDPISGHTALYWYRQSLGQGPEFLIYFQGTGAADDSGLPNDRFFAVRPEGSVSTLKIQRTERGDSAVYLCASSGRAGELFFGEGSRLTVL.

The rearrangement uses TRBV15 and TRBJ1-2; D ambiguous. The CDR3 runs 12 residues. Trimming cost V 3 bases and J 8 bases, with 10 bases left between them. Germline CDR1 LNHNV, CDR2 YYDKDF (reference sequence). The CDR3 sequence is CATSSDNFGYTF. In nucleotides, the CDR3 is TGTGCCACCAGCAGCGATAACTTCGGCTACACCTTC.

The chain joins TRBV27 to TRBJ1-1; D remains unclear. The CDR3 is made up of 16 amino acids. Trimming removed 3 bases at V and 4 bases at J, with 18 bases between. CDR1 and CDR2 (germline): MNHEY, SMNVEV (reference sequence). CDR3 sequence (DNA): TGTGCCAGCAGTTTGCATTACCCGGTAGGGAGCACTGAAGCTTTCTTT. Translating gives CASSLHYPVGSTEAFF.

The chain has TRBV27 and TRBJ1-2; 7 nucleotides match TRBD1. The germline V gene encodes CDR1 MNHEY and CDR2 SMNVEV (reference sequence). The CDR3 is 13 residues long. Losses at the gene ends were 5 bases for V and 5 bases for J; bases not matched to a gene: 5. CDR3 coding DNA: TGTGCCAGCAGTCCCGAGGGGGCTTATGGCTACACCTTC. Translated: CASSPEGAYGYTF.

CDR3 amino acids: CASSHRLAGRNEQFF. The CDR3 DNA reads TGTGCCAGCAGCCACCGACTAGCGGGACGGAATGAGCAGTTCTTC. The chain employs TRBV3-1 (or the pseudogene TRBV3-2) and TRBJ2-1; 11 bases agree with TRBD2. The germline gives CDR1 LGHDT, CDR2 YNNKEL (reference sequence). The V and J ends lost 3 bases and 7 bases, in that order; junction bases with no gene match: 5. The CDR3 runs 15 residues.

The table lists this clone with a count of one. V usage is TRBV27 and J usage is TRBJ2-1; a weak D match, TRBD2 (5 bases). V lost 4 bases, J lost 7 bases, and 11 bases lay in between. The CDR3 has 13 amino acids. The germline gives CDR1 MNHEY, CDR2 SMNVEV (reference sequence). Here the CDR3 reads CASSSQLDNEQFF. The CDR3 region has the DNA TGTGCCAGCAGTTCTCAACTAGATAATGAGCAGTTCTTC.

The rearrangement uses TRBV6-5 and TRBJ1-4; D gene unclear. CDR3 size: 16 residues. Per germline, CDR1 MNHEY and CDR2 SVGAGI. V was trimmed by 4 bases and J by 0 bases, leaving 12 bases between them. The CDR3 here is CASSFRRPATNEKLFF. CDR3 DNA sequence: TGTGCCAGCAGTTTTCGTCGGCCTGCAACTAATGAAAAACTGTTTTTT.

The rearrangement uses TRBV5-4 and TRBJ2-1, with D possibly matching TRBD2 (5 bases). Germline values: CDR1 SGHNT, CDR2 YYREEE (reference sequence). V lost 2 bases, J lost 0 bases, and 12 bases lay in between. This CDR3 is 16 amino acids long. The CDR3 is CASSLAARSSYNEQFF. The CDR3 DNA reads TGTGCCAGCAGCTTAGCGGCCCGAAGCTCCTACAATGAGCAGTTCTTC. Combining the CDR3 with reference TRBV5-4 and TRBJ2-1 gives the whole variable domain ETGVTQSPTHLIKTRGQQVTLRCSSQSGHNTVSWYQQALGQGPQFIFQYYREEENGRGNFPPRFSGLQFPNYSSELNVNALELDDSALYLCASSLAARSSYNEQFFGPGTRLTVL.

The V and J genes are TRBV5-1 and TRBJ2-1, with D perhaps given as TRBD1 or TRBD2 (5 bases each). V was clipped by 0 bases and J by 0 bases, with 10 bases between them. The CDR3 is made up of 16 amino acids. Germline values: CDR1 SGHRS, CDR2 YFSETQ. As DNA, the CDR3 is TGCGCCAGCAGCTTGGAGGGGACGGGCTCCTACAATGAGCAGTTCTTC. Its protein product is CASSLEGTGSYNEQFF.

The CDR3 coding sequence is TGTGCCAGCAGTTCTACCATGGGACAGGGGGTGGCGGACGAGCAGTACTTC. Protein product: CASSSTMGQGVADEQYF. The chain carries TRBV27 and TRBJ2-7; TRBD1 aligns across 11 bases. CDR3 size: 17 residues. V trimming: 4 bases; J trimming: 5 bases; junction bases outside the gene matches: 13. The V gene's germline CDR1 is MNHEY and CDR2 SMNVEV (reference sequence).

The chain joins TRBV6-1 to TRBJ1-2; TRBD1 aligns across 7 bases. V was pared by 7 bases and J by 5 bases, with 10 bases of the junction left unmatched. The CDR3 sequence is 14 residues long. Looked up from germline, CDR1 is MNHNS and CDR2 is SASEGT. The CDR3 protein is CASNIQGGGYGYTF. CDR3 nucleotide sequence: TGTGCCAGCAACATCCAGGGGGGAGGATATGGCTACACCTTC.

This chain joins TRBV6-5 and TRBJ2-2, with 10 nucleotides matching TRBD2. The CDR3 length is 14 residues. Germline CDR1 is MNHEY and CDR2 is SVGAGI. J was trimmed by 7 bases and V by 5 bases; bases with no gene match: 4. The CDR3 region is CASSPAGGVGELFF. Here the CDR3 DNA reads TGTGCCAGCAGTCCAGCGGGAGGGGTCGGGGAGCTGTTTTTT.

This clone was recorded once. Other DNA sequences in the sample encode the same CDR3. This sequence joins TRBV27 and TRBJ2-7, with 7 bases aligning to TRBD1. Germline V gene sequence: CDR1 MNHEY, CDR2 SMNVEV (reference sequence). This CDR3 has 13 amino acids. V lost 6 bases, J lost 1 base, and 3 bases stayed unmatched. The CDR3 loop is CASSRDSSYEQYF. The CDR3 DNA follows: TGTGCCAGCAGCCGGGACAGTTCCTACGAGCAGTACTTC.

The chain is built from TRBV4-1 and TRBJ1-1; D is possibly TRBD1 (5 bases). This CDR3 has 14 amino acids. Between the trimmed V and J ends, which lost 6 bases and 1 base, there was a span of 12 bases. Germline CDR1 reads MGHRA; CDR2 reads YSYEKL. The CDR3 nucleotides read TGCGCCAGCAGGCCCGGCGGGGGGAACACTGAAGCTTTCTTT. Translated, it gives CASRPGGGNTEAFF.

The chain joins TRBV9 to TRBJ1-5; tentative D call: TRBD1 (5 bases). The CDR3 runs 16 residues. V was pared by 4 bases and J by 3 bases, with 17 bases between. Germline V gene sequence: CDR1 SGDLS, CDR2 YYNGEE. The CDR3 DNA sequence: TGTGCCAGCAGCCCGGGGGGTGGGCCGGCCAATCAGCCCCAGCATTTT. It translates to CASSPGGGPANQPQHF.

V gene TRBV7-6 combines with J gene TRBJ1-2, with D tentatively TRBD1 (6 bases). Germline V CDR1 and CDR2: SGHVS, FNYEAQ. The CDR3 totals 15 residues. The V end lost 1 base, the J end lost 3 bases, and 12 bases lay between the germline ends. CDR3 sequence (DNA): TGTGCCAGCAGCTTAGGGGCAGGGGTAGACTATGGCTACACCTTC. Protein: CASSLGAGVDYGYTF.

The chain uses TRBV28 and TRBJ2-7, with TRBD2 matching 16 bases. This CDR3 has 20 amino acids. Germline trimming cut 1 base from V and 0 bases from J; bases unmatched to any gene: 9. Germline CDR1 and CDR2: MDHEN and SYDVKM. CDR3 sequence (DNA): TGTGCCAGCAGTTTATTCCCGGGACTAGCGGGAGGGAGGAGCTCCTACGAGCAGTACTTC. Amino acid sequence: CASSLFPGLAGGRSSYEQYF.

The V gene is TRBV5-1, the J gene TRBJ2-1; D remains unclear. The germline gives CDR1 SGHRS, CDR2 YFSETQ. Trimming cost V 0 bases and J 5 bases, with 6 bases left between them. The CDR3 covers 13 residues. The DNA for the CDR3 is TGCGCCAGCAGCTTGGCCAGAAACAATGAGCAGTTCTTC. As protein: CASSLARNNEQFF.